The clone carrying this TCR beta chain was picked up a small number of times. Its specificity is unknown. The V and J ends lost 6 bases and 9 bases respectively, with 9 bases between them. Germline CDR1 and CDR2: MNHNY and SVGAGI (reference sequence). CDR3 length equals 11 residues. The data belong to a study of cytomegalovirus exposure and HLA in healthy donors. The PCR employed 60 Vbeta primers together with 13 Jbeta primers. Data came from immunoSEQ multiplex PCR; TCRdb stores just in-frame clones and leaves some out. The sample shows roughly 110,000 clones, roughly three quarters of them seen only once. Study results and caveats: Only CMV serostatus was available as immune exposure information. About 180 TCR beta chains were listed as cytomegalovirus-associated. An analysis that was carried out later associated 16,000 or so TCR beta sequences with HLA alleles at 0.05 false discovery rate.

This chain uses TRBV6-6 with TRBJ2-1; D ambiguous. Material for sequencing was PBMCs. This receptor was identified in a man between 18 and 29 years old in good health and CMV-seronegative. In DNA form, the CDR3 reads TGTGCCAGCAGATCGACTTCTGAGCAGTTCTTC. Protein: CASRSTSEQFF.